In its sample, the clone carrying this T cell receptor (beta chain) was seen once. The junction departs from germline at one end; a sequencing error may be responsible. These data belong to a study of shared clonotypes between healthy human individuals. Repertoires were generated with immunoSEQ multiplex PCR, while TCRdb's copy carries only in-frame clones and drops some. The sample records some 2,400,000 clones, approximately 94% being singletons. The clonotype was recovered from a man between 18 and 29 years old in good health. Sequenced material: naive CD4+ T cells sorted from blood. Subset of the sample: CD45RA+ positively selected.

CDR3 in DNA: TGTGCCAGCTCGCCACTGGACAGGGCTCCGAACACTGAAGCTTTCTTT. It translates to CASSPLDRAPNTEAFF. The chain recombines TRBV18 with TRBJ1-1, with 8 bases aligning to TRBD1. The CDR3 runs to 16 residues. CDR1 and CDR2 from the germline V gene are KGHSH and LQKENI.